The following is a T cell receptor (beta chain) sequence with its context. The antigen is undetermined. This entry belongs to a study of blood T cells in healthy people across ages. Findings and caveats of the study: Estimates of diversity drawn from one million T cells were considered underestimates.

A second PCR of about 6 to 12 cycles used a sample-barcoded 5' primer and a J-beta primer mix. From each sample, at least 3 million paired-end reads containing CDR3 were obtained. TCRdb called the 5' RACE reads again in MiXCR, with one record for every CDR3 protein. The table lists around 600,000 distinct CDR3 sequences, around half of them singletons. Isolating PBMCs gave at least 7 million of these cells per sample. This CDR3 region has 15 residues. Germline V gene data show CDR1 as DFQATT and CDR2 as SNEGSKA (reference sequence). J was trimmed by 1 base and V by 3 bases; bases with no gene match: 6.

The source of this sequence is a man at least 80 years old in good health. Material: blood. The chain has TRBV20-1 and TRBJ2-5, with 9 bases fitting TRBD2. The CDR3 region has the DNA TGCAGTGCTAGTAGCGGGGGTATGTCCCAAGAGACCCAGTACTTC. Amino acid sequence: CSASSGGMSQETQYF.